This record covers a single T cell receptor beta chain. The source of the sample is a study of blood T cell dynamics during melanoma immunotherapy. Sequencing was performed with immunoSEQ multiplex PCR; in TCRdb, only in-frame clones are kept and a portion is missing. Found here are some 20,000 clones, around nine tenths of them singletons; the top ten hold 1% to 1.5%. Per the germline V gene, CDR1 is GTSNPN and CDR2 is SVGIG (reference sequence). The CDR3 loop spans 13 amino acids. Indicated time point: pre-treatment baseline. The sequenced sample was blood, obtained from a patient treated with checkpoint blockade. V gene TRBV30 combines with J gene TRBJ2-5; D perhaps matches TRBD2 (5 bases). The J call may not be correct, given that the DNA end is closer to TRBJ2-7. The receptor was isolated from a human donor with melanoma. This CDR3 reads CAWSRTSYYEQYF. The CDR3 bases are TGTGCCTGGAGTAGGACTTCCTACTACGAGCAGTACTTC.